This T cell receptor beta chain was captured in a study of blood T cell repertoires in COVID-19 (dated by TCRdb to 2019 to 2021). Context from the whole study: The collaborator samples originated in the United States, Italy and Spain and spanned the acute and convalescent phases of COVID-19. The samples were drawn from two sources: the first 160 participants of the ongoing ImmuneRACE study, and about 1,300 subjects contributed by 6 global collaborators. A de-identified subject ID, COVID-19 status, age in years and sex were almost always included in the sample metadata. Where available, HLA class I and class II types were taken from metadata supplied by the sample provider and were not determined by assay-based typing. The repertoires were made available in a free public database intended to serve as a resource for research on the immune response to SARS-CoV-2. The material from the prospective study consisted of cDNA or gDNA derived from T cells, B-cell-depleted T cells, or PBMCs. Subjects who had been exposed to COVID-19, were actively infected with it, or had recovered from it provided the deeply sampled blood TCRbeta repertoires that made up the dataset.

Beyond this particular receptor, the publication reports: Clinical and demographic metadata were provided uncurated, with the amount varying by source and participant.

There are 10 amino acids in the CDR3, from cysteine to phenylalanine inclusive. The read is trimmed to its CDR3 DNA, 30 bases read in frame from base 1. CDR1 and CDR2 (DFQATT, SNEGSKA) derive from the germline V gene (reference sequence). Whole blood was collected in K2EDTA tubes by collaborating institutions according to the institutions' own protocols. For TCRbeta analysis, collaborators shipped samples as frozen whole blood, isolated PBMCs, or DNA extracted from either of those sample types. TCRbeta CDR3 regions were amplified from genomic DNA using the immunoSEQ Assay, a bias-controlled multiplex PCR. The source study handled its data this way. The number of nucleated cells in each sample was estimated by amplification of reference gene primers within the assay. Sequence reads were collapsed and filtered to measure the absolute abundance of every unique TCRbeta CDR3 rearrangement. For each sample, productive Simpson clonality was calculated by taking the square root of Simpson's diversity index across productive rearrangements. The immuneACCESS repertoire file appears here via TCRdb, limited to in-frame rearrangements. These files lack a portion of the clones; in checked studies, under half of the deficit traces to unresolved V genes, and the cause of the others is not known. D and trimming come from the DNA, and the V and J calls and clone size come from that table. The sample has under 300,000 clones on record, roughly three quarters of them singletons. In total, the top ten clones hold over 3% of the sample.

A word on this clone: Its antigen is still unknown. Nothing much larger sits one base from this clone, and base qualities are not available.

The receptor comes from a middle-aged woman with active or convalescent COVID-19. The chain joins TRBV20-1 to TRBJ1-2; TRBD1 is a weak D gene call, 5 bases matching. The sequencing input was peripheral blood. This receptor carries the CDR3 CRALGGGYTF. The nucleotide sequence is TGCAGGGCTTTGGGGGGAGGCTACACCTTC.